These T cell receptor beta chains were read from a single sample in a study of blood T cell repertoires in COVID-19. Clones were read by immunoSEQ multiplex PCR, and TCRdb kept only the in-frame ones, dropping some. The table shows about 170,000 clones, with approximately 87% occurring only once. The material sequenced was peripheral blood. The receptors derive from a man aged 18 to 30 with active or convalescent COVID-19. Each CDR3 is given with its conserved first and last residue. D genes are given only for firm matches. Only part of the rows carry a size: once, few, many, or a class if the clone is expanded.

CASRSGQLYEQYF	TGCGCCAGCAGGAGTGGGCAGCTGTACGAGCAGTACTTC	once	TRBV5-1	TRBJ2-7	-
CATSDPGGGQPQHF	TGTGCCACCAGTGACCCAGGGGGCGGACAGCCCCAGCATTTT	-	TRBV24-1	TRBJ1-5	TRBD1
CASRPGFSNEQYF	TGTGCCAGTAGACCGGGATTCAGTAACGAGCAGTACTTC	-	TRBV19	TRBJ2-7	-
CASSPGLAGGRGFF	TGTGCCAGCAGCCCCGGACTAGCGGGGGGCAGAGGTTTCTTC	-	TRBV5-8	TRBJ2-1	TRBD2
CASSARRGDEKLFF	TGTGCCAGCAGCGCCAGGAGGGGCGATGAAAAACTGTTTTTT	-	TRBV5-4	TRBJ1-4	-
CASSRVLGQGDYNEQFF	TGCGCCAGCAGCCGCGTATTGGGACAGGGAGACTACAATGAGCAGTTCTTC	-	TRBV4-1	TRBJ2-1	TRBD1
CASSLDYINEQFF	TGTGCCAGCAGCTTGGACTACATCAATGAGCAGTTCTTC	-	TRBV5-4	TRBJ2-1	-
CASSYSQGGETQYF	TGTGCCAGCAGTTACTCGCAGGGTGGAGAGACCCAGTACTTC	-	TRBV6-5	TRBJ2-5	-
CAWSVQTPGTGNTEAFF	TGTGCCTGGAGTGTACAAACTCCTGGAACAGGGAACACTGAAGCTTTCTTT	-	TRBV30	TRBJ1-1	-
CASSLDYPRGDTQYF	TGTGCCAGCAGCTTGGACTACCCTCGGGGAGATACGCAGTATTTT	-	TRBV27	TRBJ2-3	-
CATSDTGLAGPYNEQFF	TGTGCCACCAGTGATACCGGACTAGCGGGACCCTACAATGAGCAGTTCTTC	-	TRBV24-1	TRBJ2-1	TRBD2
CASSLEGSGELFF	TGTGCCAGCAGTTTAGAGGGATCCGGGGAGCTGTTTTTT	-	TRBV27	TRBJ2-2	-
CASSFWTSGGAGELFF	TGCGCCAGCAGCTTTTGGACTAGCGGGGGGGCCGGGGAGCTGTTTTTT	-	TRBV5-1	TRBJ2-2	TRBD2
CSVRVFRDPEKLFF	TGCAGCGTTCGTGTATTCCGGGATCCTGAAAAACTGTTTTTT	once	TRBV29-1	TRBJ1-4	-
CAWSVRTGYTGELFF	TGTGCCTGGAGTGTGCGGACAGGGTACACCGGGGAGCTGTTTTTT	-	TRBV30	TRBJ2-2	TRBD1
CATSERSGDAGGGYTF	TGTGCCACCAGTGAGAGGTCGGGGGATGCAGGGGGTGGCTACACCTTC	-	TRBV24-1	TRBJ1-2	TRBD1
CAIRPTTGTESSYNSPLHF	TGTGCCATCAGACCAACGACAGGGACCGAGAGCTCCTATAATTCACCCCTCCACTTT	-	TRBV10-3	TRBJ1-6	TRBD1
CASRGTSGSYNEQFF	TGTGCCAGCAGGGGGACTAGCGGCTCCTACAATGAGCAGTTCTTC	once	TRBV2	TRBJ2-1	TRBD2
CASSPAEETQYF	TGTGCCAGCTCACCCGCGGAGGAGACCCAGTACTTC	-	TRBV18	TRBJ2-5	-
CASSLGLDTDTQYF	TGTGCCAGCAGCTTAGGACTAGACACAGATACGCAGTATTTT	-	TRBV7-3	TRBJ2-3	TRBD2
CASSAAGRVSYEQYF	TGTGCCAGCAGCGCAGCGGGTCGAGTCTCCTACGAGCAGTACTTC	-	TRBV21-1	TRBJ2-7	-
CASSPGGAGYSNQPQHF	TGTGCCAGCTCACCAGGGGGCGCGGGTTATAGCAATCAGCCCCAGCATTTT	-	TRBV18	TRBJ1-5	-
CATSDSQGALEAFF	TGTGCCACCAGTGATTCACAGGGGGCTTTGGAAGCTTTCTTT	-	TRBV24-1	TRBJ1-1	TRBD1
CAWYSGSGTDTQYF	TGTGCCTGGTATAGCGGGAGTGGAACAGATACGCAGTATTTT	-	TRBV30	TRBJ2-3	TRBD2
CASSQQGAGKNNSPLHF	TGTGCCAGCAGCCAACAGGGGGCCGGGAAAAATAATTCACCCCTCCACTTT	-	TRBV14	TRBJ1-6	TRBD1
CAWSAGLATYNEQFF	TGTGCCTGGAGTGCAGGACTAGCGACTTACAATGAGCAGTTCTTC	-	TRBV30	TRBJ2-1	TRBD2
CASSKTGASEKLFF	TGTGCCAGCAGCAAAACAGGGGCCTCCGAAAAACTGTTTTTT	few	TRBV28	TRBJ1-4	TRBD1
CASSLVAEYEQFF	TGTGCCAGCAGCTTAGTCGCTGAGTATGAGCAGTTCTTC	few	TRBV11-2	TRBJ2-1	-
CASSHTPSGELFF	TGCGCCAGCAGCCATACTCCCTCCGGGGAGCTGTTTTTT	many	TRBV4-1	TRBJ2-2	-
CASSDQGQGNTEAFF	TGTGCCAGCAGTGACCAAGGACAGGGTAACACTGAAGCTTTCTTT	-	TRBV6-4	TRBJ1-1	TRBD1
CASSPYSGTLTNEQFF	TGTGCCAGCAGCCCTTATTCCGGGACTCTTACCAATGAGCAGTTCTTC	-	TRBV3-1/TRBV3-2	TRBJ2-1	-
CASSITGGTYNEQFF	TGTGCCAGTAGTATAACGGGGGGAACCTACAATGAGCAGTTCTTC	-	TRBV19	TRBJ2-1	TRBD2
CASSLGDRGLEPQHF	TGTGCCAGCAGCTTGGGAGACAGGGGTTTGGAGCCCCAGCATTTT	-	TRBV13	TRBJ1-5	TRBD1
CASSQGALTSSYEQYF	TGTGCCAGCAGCCAAGGGGCCCTGACAAGCTCCTACGAGCAGTACTTC	-	TRBV6-2/TRBV6-3	TRBJ2-7	-
CASSAGLQPQHF	TGTGCCAGCAGCGCTGGACTTCAGCCCCAGCATTTT	once	TRBV7-8	TRBJ1-5	-
CASSLRGPQGLAGVRVQEDTQYF	TGTGCCAGCAGTTTGCGGGGGCCCCAAGGACTAGCGGGGGTAAGGGTTCAAGAGGATACGCAGTATTTT	-	TRBV27	TRBJ2-3	TRBD2
CSVGRTGASFYGYTF	TGCAGCGTTGGTAGGACAGGGGCGAGCTTCTATGGCTACACCTTC	once	TRBV29-1	TRBJ1-2	TRBD1
CASTARDNSPLHF	TGTGCCAGCACAGCGCGAGATAATTCACCCCTCCACTTT	-	TRBV2	TRBJ1-6	-
CASSLGTTGLGDYGYTF	TGCGCCAGCAGCTTGGGCACCACAGGGCTCGGGGACTATGGCTACACCTTC	-	TRBV5-1	TRBJ1-2	-
CASARGGANTEAFF	TGTGCCAGCGCGAGGGGAGGTGCGAACACTGAAGCTTTCTTT	-	TRBV3-1/TRBV3-2	TRBJ1-1	-
CASSPSLDSSYNEQFF	TGTGCCAGCAGCCCATCCCTTGACAGTTCCTACAATGAGCAGTTCTTC	-	TRBV3-1/TRBV3-2	TRBJ2-1	-
CASSNSGRRADTQYF	TGTGCCAGCAGCAACAGCGGGCGTAGGGCAGATACGCAGTATTTT	-	TRBV7-2	TRBJ2-3	-
CSAMSLWAGSDYGYTF	TGCAGCGCTATGTCACTATGGGCAGGGTCGGACTATGGCTACACCTTC	-	TRBV29-1	TRBJ1-2	-
CASSPGQGFYGYTF	TGTGCCAGTAGTCCGGGACAGGGGTTTTATGGCTACACCTTC	-	TRBV19	TRBJ1-2	TRBD1
CASSPRQTQETQYF	TGTGCTAGCAGCCCTCGACAGACCCAAGAGACCCAGTACTTC	-	TRBV7-7	TRBJ2-5	-
CASSRVPNTEAFF	TGTGCCAGCAGTAGAGTCCCGAACACTGAAGCTTTCTTT	-	TRBV6-5	TRBJ1-1	-
CATSRDNSAGQPQHF	TGTGCCACCAGCAGAGATAATAGTGCGGGACAGCCCCAGCATTTT	-	TRBV15	TRBJ1-5	-
CAISELEQGVQIRYGYTF	TGTGCCATCAGTGAGCTAGAACAGGGGGTGCAGATTCGCTATGGCTACACCTTC	-	TRBV10-3	TRBJ1-2	TRBD1
CAWSPGLVGYEQYF	TGTGCCTGGAGCCCGGGACTAGTCGGATACGAGCAGTACTTC	-	TRBV30	TRBJ2-7	TRBD2
CASYGQGTEKLFF	TGTGCCAGCTACGGACAGGGTACTGAAAAACTGTTTTTT	-	TRBV11-3	TRBJ1-4	TRBD1
CASSVDGHRGAEAFF	TGTGCCAGCAGCGTTGATGGACACCGTGGCGCTGAAGCTTTCTTT	-	TRBV9	TRBJ1-1	-
CASSRRGAYLSGANVLTF	TGTGCCAGCAGCCGTCGGGGGGCGTATCTCTCTGGGGCCAACGTCCTGACTTTC	-	TRBV27	TRBJ2-6	-
CASSVGSEQYF	TGTGCCAGCAGTGTAGGGAGTGAGCAGTACTTC	-	TRBV6-6	TRBJ2-7	-
CATSEGLAGEGTGELFF	TGTGCCACCAGTGAGGGACTAGCGGGAGAGGGCACCGGGGAGCTGTTTTTT	once	TRBV24-1	TRBJ2-2	TRBD2
CASSLLAALNNEQFF	TGCGCCAGCAGCTTGCTCGCGGCATTAAACAATGAGCAGTTCTTC	-	TRBV5-1	TRBJ2-1	-
CASSVVAGGGEAFF	TGTGCCAGCAGCGTAGTAGCAGGGGGCGGTGAAGCTTTCTTT	-	TRBV9	TRBJ1-1	TRBD1
CASRGRAASSAEAFF	TGTGCCAGCAGGGGCAGGGCGGCTTCTAGTGCTGAAGCTTTCTTT	-	TRBV3-1/TRBV3-2	TRBJ1-1	-
CASSQGLGTRYEQYF	TGCGCCAGCAGCCAGGGGTTAGGGACCCGCTACGAGCAGTACTTC	-	TRBV5-1	TRBJ2-7	-
CASSTGTAYGYTF	TGTGCCAGCAGCACGGGGACAGCATATGGCTACACCTTC	-	TRBV7-2	TRBJ1-2	TRBD1